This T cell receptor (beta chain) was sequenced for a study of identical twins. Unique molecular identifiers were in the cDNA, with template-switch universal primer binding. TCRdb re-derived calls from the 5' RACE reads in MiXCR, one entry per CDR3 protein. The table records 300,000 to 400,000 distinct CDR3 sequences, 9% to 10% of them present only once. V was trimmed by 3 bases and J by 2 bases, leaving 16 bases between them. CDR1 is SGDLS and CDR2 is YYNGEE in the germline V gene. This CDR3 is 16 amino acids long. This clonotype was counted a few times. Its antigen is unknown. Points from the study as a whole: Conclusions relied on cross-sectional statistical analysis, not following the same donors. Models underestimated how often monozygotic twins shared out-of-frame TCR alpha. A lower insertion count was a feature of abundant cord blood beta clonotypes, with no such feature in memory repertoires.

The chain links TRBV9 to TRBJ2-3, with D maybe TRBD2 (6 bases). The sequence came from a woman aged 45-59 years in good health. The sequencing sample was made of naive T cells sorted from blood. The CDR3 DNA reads TGTGCCAGCAGCGACGCCCCGGGACTGAACACAGATACGCAGTATTTT. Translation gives CASSDAPGLNTDTQYF.